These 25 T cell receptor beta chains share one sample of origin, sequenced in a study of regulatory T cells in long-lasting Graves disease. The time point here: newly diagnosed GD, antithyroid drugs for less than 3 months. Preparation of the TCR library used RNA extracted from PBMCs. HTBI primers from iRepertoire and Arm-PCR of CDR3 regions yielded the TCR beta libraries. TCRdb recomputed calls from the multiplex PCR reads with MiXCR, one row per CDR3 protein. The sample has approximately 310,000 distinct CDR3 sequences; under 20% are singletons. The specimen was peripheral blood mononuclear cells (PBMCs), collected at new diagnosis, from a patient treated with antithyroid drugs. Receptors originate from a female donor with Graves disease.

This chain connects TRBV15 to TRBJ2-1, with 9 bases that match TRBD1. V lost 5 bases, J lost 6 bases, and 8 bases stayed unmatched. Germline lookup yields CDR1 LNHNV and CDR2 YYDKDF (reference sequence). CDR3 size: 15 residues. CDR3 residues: CATSGGNRGRNEQFF. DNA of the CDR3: TGTGCCACCAGCGGGGGGAACAGGGGGCGCAATGAGCAGTTCTTC.

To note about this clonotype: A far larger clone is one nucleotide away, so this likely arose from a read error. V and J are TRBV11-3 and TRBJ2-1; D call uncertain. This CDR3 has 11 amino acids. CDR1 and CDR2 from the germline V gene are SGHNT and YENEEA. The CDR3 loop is CASSLSYEQIF. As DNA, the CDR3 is TGTGCCAGCAGCTTATCATATGAGCAGATCTTC.

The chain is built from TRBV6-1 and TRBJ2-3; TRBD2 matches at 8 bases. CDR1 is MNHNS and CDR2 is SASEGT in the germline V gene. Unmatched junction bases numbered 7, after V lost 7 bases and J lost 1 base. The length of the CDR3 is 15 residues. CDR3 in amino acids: CASIQGAGGTDTQYF. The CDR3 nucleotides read TGTGCCAGCATCCAAGGAGCGGGAGGCACAGATACGCAGTATTTT.

CDR3 sequence (DNA): TGTGCCAGCAGCACGAGCCGGGACGCACACAATGAGCAGTTCTTC. It codes for CASSTSRDAHNEQFF. This chain joins TRBV6-1 and TRBJ2-1, with D possibly called TRBD1 or TRBD2 (5 bases each). Trimming removed 6 bases at V and 5 bases at J, with 17 bases between. Germline V gene sequence: CDR1 MNHNS, CDR2 SASEGT. This CDR3 comprises 15 residues.

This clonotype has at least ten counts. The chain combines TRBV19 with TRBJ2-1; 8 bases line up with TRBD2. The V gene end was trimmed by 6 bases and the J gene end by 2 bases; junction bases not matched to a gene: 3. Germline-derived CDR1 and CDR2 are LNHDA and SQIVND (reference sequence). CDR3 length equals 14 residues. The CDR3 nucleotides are TGTGCCAGTAGCGGGAGGGAAGCCTACAATGAGCAGTTCTTC. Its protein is CASSGREAYNEQFF.

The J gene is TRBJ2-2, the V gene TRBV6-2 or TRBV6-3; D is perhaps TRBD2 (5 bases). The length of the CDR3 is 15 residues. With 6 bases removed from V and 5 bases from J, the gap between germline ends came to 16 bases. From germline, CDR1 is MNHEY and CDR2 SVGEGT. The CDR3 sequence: CASRVPGLRTGELFF. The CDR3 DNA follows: TGTGCCAGCAGAGTCCCGGGATTAAGGACCGGGGAGCTGTTTTTT.

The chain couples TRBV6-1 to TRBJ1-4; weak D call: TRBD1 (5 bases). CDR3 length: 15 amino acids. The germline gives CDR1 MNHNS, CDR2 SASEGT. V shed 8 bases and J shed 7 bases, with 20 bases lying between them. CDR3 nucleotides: TGTGCCAGCGCGGATTGGAAGGGGAGGGGTGAAAAACTGTTTTTT. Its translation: CASADWKGRGEKLFF.

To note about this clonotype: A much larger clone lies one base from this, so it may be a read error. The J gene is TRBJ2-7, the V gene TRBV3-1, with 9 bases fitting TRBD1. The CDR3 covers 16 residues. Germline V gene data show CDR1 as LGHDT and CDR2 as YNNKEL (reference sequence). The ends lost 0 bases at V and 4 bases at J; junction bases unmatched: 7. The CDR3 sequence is CASSQDLWDREYEQYF. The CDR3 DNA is TGTGCCAGCAGCCAAGATCTTTGGGACAGGGAATACGAGCAGTACTTC.

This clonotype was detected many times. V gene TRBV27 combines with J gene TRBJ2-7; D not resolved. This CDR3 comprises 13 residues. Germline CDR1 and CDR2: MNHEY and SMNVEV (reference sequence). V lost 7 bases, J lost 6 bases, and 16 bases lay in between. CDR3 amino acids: CASKEVSSGEQYF. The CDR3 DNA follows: TGTGCCAGCAAAGAAGTATCGTCTGGCGAGCAGTACTTC.

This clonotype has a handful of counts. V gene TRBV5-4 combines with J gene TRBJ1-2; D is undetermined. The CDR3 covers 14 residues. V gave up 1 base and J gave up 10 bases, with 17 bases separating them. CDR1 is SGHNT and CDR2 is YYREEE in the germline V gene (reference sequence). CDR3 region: CASSLKKHFHDYTF. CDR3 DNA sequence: TGTGCCAGCAGCTTGAAAAAACATTTTCATGACTACACCTTC.

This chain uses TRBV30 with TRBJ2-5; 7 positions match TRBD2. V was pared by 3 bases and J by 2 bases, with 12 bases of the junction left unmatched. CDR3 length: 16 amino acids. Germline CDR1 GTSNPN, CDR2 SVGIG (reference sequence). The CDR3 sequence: CAWRLGNSGFQETQYF. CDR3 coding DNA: TGTGCCTGGAGACTGGGGAATAGCGGGTTTCAAGAGACCCAGTACTTC. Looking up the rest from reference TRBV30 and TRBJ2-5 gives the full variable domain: SQTIHQWPATLVQPVGSPLSLECTVEGTSNPNLYWYRQAAGRGLQLLFYSVGIGQISSEVPQNLSASRPQDRQFILSSKKLLLSDSGFYLCAWRLGNSGFQETQYFGPGTRLLVL.

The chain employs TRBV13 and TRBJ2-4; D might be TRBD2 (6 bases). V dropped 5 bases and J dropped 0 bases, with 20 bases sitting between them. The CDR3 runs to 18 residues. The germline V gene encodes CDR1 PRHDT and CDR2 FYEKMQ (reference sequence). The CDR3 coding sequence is TGTGCCAGCAGCGTCCGGGACTGGCGGGGTCTAGCCAAAAACATTCAGTACTTC. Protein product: CASSVRDWRGLAKNIQYF.

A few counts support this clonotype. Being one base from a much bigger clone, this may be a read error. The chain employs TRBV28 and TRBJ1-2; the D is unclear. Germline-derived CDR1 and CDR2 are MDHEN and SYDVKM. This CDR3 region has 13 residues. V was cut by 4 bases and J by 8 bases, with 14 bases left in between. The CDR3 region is CASSSKNWRGYTF. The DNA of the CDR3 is TGTGCCAGCAGTTCGAAAAACTGGCGAGGCTACACCTTC.

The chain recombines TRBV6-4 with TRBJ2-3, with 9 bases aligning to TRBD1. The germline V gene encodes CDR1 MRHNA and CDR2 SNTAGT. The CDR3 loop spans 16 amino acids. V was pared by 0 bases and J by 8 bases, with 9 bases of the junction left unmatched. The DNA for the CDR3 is TGTGCCAGCAGTGACTCGCCGGGACAGGGTATAACTACGCAGTATTTT. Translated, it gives CASSDSPGQGITTQYF.

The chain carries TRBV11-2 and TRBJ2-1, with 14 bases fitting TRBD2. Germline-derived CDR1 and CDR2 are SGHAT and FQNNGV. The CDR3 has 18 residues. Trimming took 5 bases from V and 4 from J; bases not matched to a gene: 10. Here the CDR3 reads CASSPGTSGSLRYNEQFF. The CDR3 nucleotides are TGTGCCAGCAGCCCCGGGACTAGCGGGAGTTTACGGTACAATGAGCAGTTCTTC.

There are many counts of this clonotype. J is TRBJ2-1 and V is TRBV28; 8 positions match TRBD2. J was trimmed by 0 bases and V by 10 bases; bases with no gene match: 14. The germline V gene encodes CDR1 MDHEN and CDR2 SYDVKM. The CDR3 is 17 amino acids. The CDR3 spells CATLIAGLMSSYNEQFF. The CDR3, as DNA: TGTGCCACTCTTATAGCGGGACTTATGAGCTCCTACAATGAGCAGTTCTTC.

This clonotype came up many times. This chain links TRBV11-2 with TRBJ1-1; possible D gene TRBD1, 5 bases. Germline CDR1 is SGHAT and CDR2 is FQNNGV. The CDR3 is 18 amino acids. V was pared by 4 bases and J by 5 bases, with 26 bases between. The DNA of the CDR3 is TGTGCCAGCAGCTCATACACCCCGGGACCTCGGGGGGTGACTGAAGCTTTCTTT. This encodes CASSSYTPGPRGVTEAFF.

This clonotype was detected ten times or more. CDR3 coding DNA: TGTGCCACCAGTGATCCTTTAGAGCGTGCGGCAGATACGCAGTATTTT. Protein product: CATSDPLERAADTQYF. The chain couples TRBV24-1 to TRBJ2-3, with D unresolved. The CDR3 runs 16 residues. The V gene's germline CDR1 is KGHDR and CDR2 SFDVKD. Between the trimmed V and J ends, which lost 3 bases and 4 bases, there was a span of 16 bases.

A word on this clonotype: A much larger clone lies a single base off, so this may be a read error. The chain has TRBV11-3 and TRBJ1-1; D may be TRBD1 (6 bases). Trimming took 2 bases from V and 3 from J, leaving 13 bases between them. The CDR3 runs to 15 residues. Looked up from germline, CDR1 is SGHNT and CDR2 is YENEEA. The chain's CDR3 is CASSLSTGKDTEAFF. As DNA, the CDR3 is TGTGCCAGCAGCTTAAGTACAGGGAAGGACACTGAAGCTTTCTTT.

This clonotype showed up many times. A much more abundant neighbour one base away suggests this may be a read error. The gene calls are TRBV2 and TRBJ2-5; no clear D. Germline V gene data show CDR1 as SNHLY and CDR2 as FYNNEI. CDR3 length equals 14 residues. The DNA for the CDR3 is TGTGCCAGCAGTGAACTCCAGGCCCAAGGGACCCAGTACTTC. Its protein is CASSELQAQGTQYF.

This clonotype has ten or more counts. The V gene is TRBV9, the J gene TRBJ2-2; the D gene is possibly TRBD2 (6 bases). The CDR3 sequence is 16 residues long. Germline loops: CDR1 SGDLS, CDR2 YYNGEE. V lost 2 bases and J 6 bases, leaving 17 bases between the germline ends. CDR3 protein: CASSVQLALTAGELFF. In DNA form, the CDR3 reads TGTGCCAGCAGCGTCCAACTAGCCCTGACGGCCGGGGAGCTGTTTTTT.

The CDR3 here is CASSPGTNGRSYEQYF. CDR3 sequence (DNA): TGTGCCAGCTCACCAGGGACTAACGGGAGGTCCTACGAGCAGTACTTC. The rearrangement links TRBV18 to TRBJ2-7; 7 nucleotides align to TRBD2. The ends lost 2 bases at V and 1 base at J; junction bases unmatched: 8. Germline V gives CDR1 KGHSH, CDR2 LQKENI. The CDR3 has 16 amino acids.

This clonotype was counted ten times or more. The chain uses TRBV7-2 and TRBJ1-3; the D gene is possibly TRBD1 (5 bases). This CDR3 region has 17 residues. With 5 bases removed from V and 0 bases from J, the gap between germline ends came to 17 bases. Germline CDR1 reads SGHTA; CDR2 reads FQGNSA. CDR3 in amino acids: CASSGDTGPSSGNTIYF. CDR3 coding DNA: TGTGCCAGCAGCGGGGATACAGGCCCCAGCTCTGGAAACACCATATATTTT.

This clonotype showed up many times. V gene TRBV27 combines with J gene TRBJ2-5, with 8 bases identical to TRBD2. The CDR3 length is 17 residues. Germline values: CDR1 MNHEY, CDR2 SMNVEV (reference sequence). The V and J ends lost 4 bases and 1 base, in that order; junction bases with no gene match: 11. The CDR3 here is CASSSAYYREGQETQYF. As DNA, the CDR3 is TGTGCCAGCAGTTCAGCCTACTATCGGGAGGGCCAAGAGACCCAGTACTTC.

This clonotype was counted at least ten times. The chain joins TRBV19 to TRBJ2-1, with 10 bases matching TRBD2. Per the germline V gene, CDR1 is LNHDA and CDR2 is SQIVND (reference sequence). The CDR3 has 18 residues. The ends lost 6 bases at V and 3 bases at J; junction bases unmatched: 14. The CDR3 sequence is CASSGARLAGEGYNEQFF. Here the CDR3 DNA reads TGTGCCAGTAGCGGCGCCAGGCTAGCGGGAGAGGGCTACAATGAGCAGTTCTTC.